These 29 T cell receptor beta chains originate from one sample sequenced in a study of prognosis after radiotherapy for stage I lung cancer. Two-round multiplex PCR on genomic DNA was the method by which TCR beta CDR3 was amplified. TRBV and TRBJ genes each had their own specific primers in first-round PCR. MiXCR was run by TCRdb on the multiplex PCR reads, yielding one entry per CDR3 protein. In the table there are approximately 51,000 distinct CDR3 sequences, 30% to 35% of which are singletons. The material sequenced was PBMCs, taken before or after stereotactic body radiation therapy (not recorded which). Every receptor here comes from a donor over 45 with non-small cell lung cancer.

V usage is TRBV9 and J usage is TRBJ1-4; maybe TRBD1 (5 bases). CDR1 is SGDLS and CDR2 is YYNGEE in the germline V gene. V lost 2 bases and J 4 bases, leaving 9 bases between the germline ends. The CDR3 consists of 14 residues. The CDR3 loop is CASSVAGSNEKLFF. In DNA form, the CDR3 reads TGTGCCAGCAGCGTCGCAGGGAGTAATGAAAAACTGTTTTTT. The entire variable domain, with the rest obtained from reference TRBV9 and TRBJ1-4, is as follows: DSGVTQTPKHLITATGQRVTLRCSPRSGDLSVYWYQQSLDQGLQFLIQYYNGEERAKGNILERFSAQQFPDLHSELNLSSLELGDSALYFCASSVAGSNEKLFFGSGTQLSVL.

This clonotype was seen repeatedly, ten times or more. At one end, the junction sequence differs from germline, possibly due to a read error. The rearrangement joins TRBV5-1 to TRBJ2-7; the match to TRBD2 covers 7 bases. Germline CDR1 is SGHRS and CDR2 is YFSETQ. The CDR3 has 15 residues. The DNA for the CDR3 is TGCGCCAGCCGAGCGGGGCCCGTGGCTCTCTACGGGCAGTACTTC. This codes for CASRAGPVALYGQYF.

This clonotype appeared a single time. Since a much larger clone is just one base distant, this may be a read error. The V call is TRBV6-1, the J call TRBJ1-4; 7 bases match TRBD1. Trimming took 7 bases from V and 3 from J; bases not matched to a gene: 8. CDR3 length equals 15 residues. CDR1 is MNHNS and CDR2 is SASEGT in the germline V gene. The CDR3 region has the DNA TGTGCCAGCACTCTGAAGGGGGCGGCTAATGAAAAACTGTTTTTT. It is translated as CASTLKGAANEKLFF.

This clonotype came up many times. The chain employs TRBV11-3 and TRBJ2-6; weak D call: TRBD1 (6 bases). Between the trimmed V and J ends, which lost 1 base and 3 bases, there was a span of 10 bases. The CDR3 is 16 amino acids. CDR1 is SGHNT and CDR2 is YENEEA in the germline V gene. CDR3 in amino acids: CASSLGRGDGANVLTF. The CDR3 region has the DNA TGTGCCAGCAGCTTAGGCAGGGGTGATGGGGCCAACGTCCTGACTTTC.

The chain is built from TRBV5-1 and TRBJ2-7; 9 bases line up with TRBD1. CDR1 is SGHRS and CDR2 is YFSETQ in the germline V gene. The CDR3 runs to 14 residues. V lost 1 base to trimming and J lost 6 bases; unmatched junction nucleotides: 5. CDR3 region: CASSLFGTGSEQYF. The CDR3 nucleotides are TGCGCCAGCAGCTTGTTTGGGACAGGGAGCGAGCAGTACTTC.

This clonotype has ten or more counts. The J gene is TRBJ2-2, the V gene TRBV5-5, with D unresolved. The V end lost 0 bases, the J end lost 6 bases, and 6 bases lay between the germline ends. The CDR3 runs 13 residues. Germline CDR1 and CDR2: SGHKS and YYEKEE (reference sequence). In DNA, the CDR3 is TGTGCCAGCAGCTTGGTCCTCGCCGGGGAGCTGTTTTTT. It specifies CASSLVLAGELFF.

This clonotype was picked up many times. The CDR3 protein is CASIKTGRNTEAFF. Here the CDR3 DNA reads TGTGCCAGCATTAAGACAGGGAGGAACACTGAAGCTTTCTTT. The rearrangement uses TRBV27 and TRBJ1-1, with 7 nucleotides matching TRBD1. The ends lost 7 bases at V and 1 base at J; junction bases unmatched: 6. CDR3 length: 14 residues. Looked up from germline, CDR1 is MNHEY and CDR2 is SMNVEV (reference sequence).

This clonotype has a count of ten or more. The chain links TRBV24-1 to TRBJ2-1, with 9 bases fitting TRBD1. V lost 7 bases and J lost 7; bases outside the gene matches: 7. CDR1 is KGHDR and CDR2 is SFDVKD in the germline V gene. CDR3 length: 14 amino acids. CDR3 in amino acids: CATSSRDRVNEQFF. CDR3 in DNA: TGTGCCACCAGCTCCCGGGACAGGGTGAATGAGCAGTTCTTC.

Many counts were recorded for this clonotype. The rearrangement uses TRBV7-9 and TRBJ2-2; D remains unclear. CDR3 size: 13 residues. V was cut by 5 bases and J by 6 bases, with 10 bases left in between. CDR1 and CDR2 from the germline V gene are SEHNR and FQNEAQ (reference sequence). CDR3 coding DNA: TGTGCCAGCAGCACTACGCCGTCCGGGGAGCTGTTTTTT. This codes for CASSTTPSGELFF.

The chain recombines TRBV7-3 with TRBJ2-5; 11 bases map to TRBD1. The CDR3 totals 15 residues. V dropped 1 base and J dropped 9; count of bases not matched to a gene: 7. Looked up from germline, CDR1 is SGHTA and CDR2 is FQGTGA. CDR3 amino acids: CASSLNGDRGEPQYF. DNA of the CDR3: TGTGCCAGCAGCTTAAACGGGGACAGGGGGGAGCCCCAGTACTTC.

At least ten counts were recorded for this clonotype. CDR3 sequence (DNA): TGTGCCAGTTTCACCCCGTCGGTTCAGGCCTCCTATGGCTACACCTTC. Translated: CASFTPSVQASYGYTF. The chain employs TRBV28 and TRBJ1-2; unclear D gene. CDR3 length equals 16 residues. The V gene's germline CDR1 is MDHEN and CDR2 SYDVKM. The V end was cut by 9 bases, the J end by 4 bases, with 24 bases between.

J is TRBJ2-3 and V is TRBV7-2, with D possibly matching TRBD2 (5 bases). Germline CDR1 reads SGHTA; CDR2 reads FQGNSA. CDR3 size: 15 residues. Between the trimmed V and J ends, which lost 10 bases and 0 bases, there was a span of 17 bases. This CDR3 reads CANSPEPGSTDTQYF. CDR3 sequence (DNA): TGTGCCAACAGTCCCGAGCCGGGGAGCACAGATACGCAGTATTTT.

Only one count was recorded for this clonotype. CDR3 coding DNA: TGTGCCAGAAGTCGGGGGGCCGAAGAGACCCAGTACTTC. It codes for CARSRGAEETQYF. This sequence joins TRBV25-1 and TRBJ2-5; TRBD2 is a possible D gene (7 bases). Germline values: CDR1 MGHDK, CDR2 SYGVNS. The CDR3 spans 13 residues. Trimming pared 9 bases from V and 3 bases from J, leaving 14 bases between.

This clonotype was picked up many times. The gene calls are TRBV5-5 and TRBJ1-5; no reliable D call. Germline loops: CDR1 SGHKS, CDR2 YYEKEE (reference sequence). CDR3 length equals 13 residues. Trimming removed 4 bases at V and 8 bases at J, with 13 bases between. CDR3 DNA: TGTGCCAGCAGCCGGGAACCTACTAAGCCCCAGCATTTT. Protein product: CASSREPTKPQHF.

This clonotype was counted ten times or more. The chain employs TRBV30 and TRBJ2-1; D uncertain. This CDR3 has 13 amino acids. Germline CDR1 and CDR2: GTSNPN and SVGIG (reference sequence). With 1 base removed from V and 9 bases from J, the gap between germline ends came to 13 bases. DNA of the CDR3: TGTGCCTGGAGTGCTTTCGTGTCTCCTGAGCAGTTCTTC. This encodes CAWSAFVSPEQFF. Full variable domain (missing parts from reference TRBV30 and TRBJ2-1): SQTIHQWPATLVQPVGSPLSLECTVEGTSNPNLYWYRQAAGRGLQLLFYSVGIGQISSEVPQNLSASRPQDRQFILSSKKLLLSDSGFYLCAWSAFVSPEQFFGPGTRLTVL.

This clonotype was observed many times. V gene TRBV6-1 combines with J gene TRBJ1-2; 11 bases are a match to TRBD1. The length of the CDR3 is 15 residues. Germline V CDR1 and CDR2: MNHNS, SASEGT. V was clipped by 6 bases and J by 8 bases; unmatched bases: 11. CDR3 amino acids: CASSPSDRGRVGYTF. Here the CDR3 DNA reads TGTGCCAGCAGCCCTTCGGACAGGGGGCGAGTCGGCTACACCTTC.

Comments on this clonotype: At one end, the junction sequence differs from germline, possibly due to a read error. The chain employs TRBV6-1 and TRBJ1-6; a possible D gene is TRBD1 (6 bases). The CDR3 contains 14 residues. The germline CDR1 and CDR2 sequences are MNHNS and SASEGT. In DNA form, the CDR3 reads TGCGCCAGCAGTCACAGGGTGGCGGATTCACACCTCCACTTT. Its protein product is CASSHRVADSHLHF.

This clonotype was detected ten times or more. At one end the junction does not follow the germline gene, possibly because of a read error. V gene TRBV7-7 combines with J gene TRBJ2-4; D may match TRBD1 or TRBD2 (6 bases each). CDR3 size: 21 residues. In germline, CDR1 is SSHAT, CDR2 FNYEAQ (reference sequence). Here the CDR3 DNA reads TGTGCTAGCAGCTTAGCGGTCTATGGGGGGCGGCGACTACTAGCCAAAAACATTCAGTACTTC. Its translation: CASSLAVYGGRRLLAKNIQYF.

Details on this clonotype: It differs at one base from a far larger clone, so likely a read error. The chain links TRBV6-2 or TRBV6-3 to TRBJ2-5, with D perhaps TRBD1 (5 bases). Between the trimmed V and J ends, which lost 4 bases and 2 bases, there was a span of 17 bases. Germline loops: CDR1 MNHEY, CDR2 SVGEGT. This CDR3 has 16 residues. The CDR3 nucleotides read TGTGCCAGCAGTTTACCGACCGTGACAGAGCAAGAGACCCAGTACTTC. This gives the protein CASSLPTVTEQETQYF.

The chain carries TRBV5-4 and TRBJ2-5, with a tentative D call TRBD2 (6 bases). Between the trimmed V and J ends, which lost 1 base and 1 base, there was a span of 11 bases. The germline V gene encodes CDR1 SGHNT and CDR2 YYREEE (reference sequence). The CDR3 is made up of 15 amino acids. The CDR3 reads CASSLPGTLQETQYF. CDR3 bases: TGTGCCAGCAGCTTGCCCGGGACTCTCCAAGAGACCCAGTACTTC.

This clonotype was observed many times. The V gene is TRBV18, the J gene TRBJ1-2; a weak D match, TRBD1 (5 bases). Germline CDR1 KGHSH, CDR2 LQKENI. Trimming cost V 2 bases and J 8 bases, with 9 bases left between them. The CDR3 has 12 residues. The CDR3 DNA reads TGTGCCAGCTCACCAGGGGACGGGGGCTACACCTTC. Amino acid sequence: CASSPGDGGYTF.

Note on this clonotype: A read error likely explains this, since a far larger clone differs by one base. V and J are TRBV6-2 or TRBV6-3 and TRBJ2-3; no clear D gene. This CDR3 has 15 amino acids. Trimming pared 7 bases from V and 1 base from J, leaving 15 bases between. Germline assignment: CDR1 MNHEY and CDR2 SVGEGT. The CDR3 bases are TGTGCCAGCAAGTACAGTGGGCCGCGCACAGATACGCAGTATTTT. Protein: CASKYSGPRTDTQYF.

The sample holds many counts of this clonotype. This chain links TRBV27 with TRBJ2-6; D perhaps matches TRBD1 (5 bases). V gave up 0 bases and J gave up 0 bases, with 12 bases separating them. CDR1 is MNHEY, CDR2 SMNVEV, per germline (reference sequence). This CDR3 is 18 amino acids long. The CDR3 coding sequence is TGTGCCAGCAGTTTATCGCTCAGGGTTCTCTCTGGGGCCAACGTCCTGACTTTC. Its translation is CASSLSLRVLSGANVLTF.

This clonotype was counted ten times or more. The rearrangement links TRBV20-1 to TRBJ2-3; tentatively, D is TRBD2 (7 bases). V lost 3 bases, J lost 3 bases, and 19 bases lay in between. The CDR3 is 16 amino acids. CDR1 and CDR2 (germline): DFQATT, SNEGSKA (reference sequence). This chain's CDR3 is CSASGRPQGRTDTQYF. Here the CDR3 DNA reads TGCAGTGCTAGCGGGAGGCCCCAGGGGAGGACAGATACGCAGTATTTT.

The chain carries TRBV24-1 and TRBJ2-5, with no clear D. The CDR3 loop spans 16 amino acids. Between the trimmed V and J ends, which lost 3 bases and 3 bases, there was a span of 16 bases. The germline gives CDR1 KGHDR, CDR2 SFDVKD. This CDR3 is CATSDPPAGSEETQYF. The CDR3 DNA reads as TGTGCCACCAGTGATCCGCCAGCCGGAAGTGAAGAGACCCAGTACTTC.

Regarding this clonotype: Germline is not matched at one junction end, which may reflect a read error. The V and J genes are TRBV19 and TRBJ1-2; D unclear. Per germline, CDR1 LNHDA and CDR2 SQIVND (reference sequence). The CDR3 runs 10 residues. For the CDR3, the DNA is TGTGCCAGTAGCTGCGTGGGCTGCACCTTC. Its translation: CASSCVGCTF.

This clonotype was seen at least ten times. The chain joins TRBV7-8 to TRBJ2-5; 12 nucleotides match TRBD2. The junction had 11 bases not matched to a gene; V was cut back by 7 bases and J by 5 bases. Germline V lookup: CDR1 SGHVS, CDR2 FQNEAQ. The CDR3 consists of 16 residues. The CDR3 region has the DNA TGTGCCAGCACCCTAGTGGCGACTAGCGGGAGTGAGACCCAGTACTTC. Translating gives CASTLVATSGSETQYF.

A remark on this clonotype: Since a far larger clone is one base different, this is likely a read error. This chain links TRBV25-1 with TRBJ2-7; D is perhaps TRBD1 (6 bases). Trimming left V 6 bases short and J 7 bases short, with 22 bases between. The germline gives CDR1 MGHDK, CDR2 SYGVNS. The CDR3 totals 15 residues. CDR3 region: CASSLDQGIHNEQYF. CDR3 coding DNA: TGTGCCAGCAGCTTGGATCAGGGGATCCACAATGAGCAGTACTTC.

This clonotype has just a few counts. The likely explanation is a read error, given a far larger clone one base away. The chain links TRBV6-5 to TRBJ1-2; D unresolved. The CDR3 is made up of 12 amino acids. Per the germline V gene, CDR1 is MNHEY and CDR2 is SVGAGI. This CDR3 reads CASSWGAYGYNF. The CDR3 bases are TGTGCCAGCAGTTGGGGAGCCTATGGCTACAACTTC.